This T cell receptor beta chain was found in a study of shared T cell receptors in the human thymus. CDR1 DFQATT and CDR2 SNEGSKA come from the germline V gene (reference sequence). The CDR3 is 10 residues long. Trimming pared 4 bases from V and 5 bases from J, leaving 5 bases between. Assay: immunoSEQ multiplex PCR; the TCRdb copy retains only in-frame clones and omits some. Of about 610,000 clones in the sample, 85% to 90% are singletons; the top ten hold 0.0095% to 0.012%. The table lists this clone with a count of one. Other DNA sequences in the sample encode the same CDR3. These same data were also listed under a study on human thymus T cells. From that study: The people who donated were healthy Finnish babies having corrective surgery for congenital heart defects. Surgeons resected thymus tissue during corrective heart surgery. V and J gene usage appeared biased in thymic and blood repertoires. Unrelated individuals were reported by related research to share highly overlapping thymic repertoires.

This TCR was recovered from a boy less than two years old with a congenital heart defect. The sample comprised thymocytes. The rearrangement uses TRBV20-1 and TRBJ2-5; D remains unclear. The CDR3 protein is CSATRETQYF. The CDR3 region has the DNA TGCAGTGCTACCCGTGAGACCCAGTACTTC.